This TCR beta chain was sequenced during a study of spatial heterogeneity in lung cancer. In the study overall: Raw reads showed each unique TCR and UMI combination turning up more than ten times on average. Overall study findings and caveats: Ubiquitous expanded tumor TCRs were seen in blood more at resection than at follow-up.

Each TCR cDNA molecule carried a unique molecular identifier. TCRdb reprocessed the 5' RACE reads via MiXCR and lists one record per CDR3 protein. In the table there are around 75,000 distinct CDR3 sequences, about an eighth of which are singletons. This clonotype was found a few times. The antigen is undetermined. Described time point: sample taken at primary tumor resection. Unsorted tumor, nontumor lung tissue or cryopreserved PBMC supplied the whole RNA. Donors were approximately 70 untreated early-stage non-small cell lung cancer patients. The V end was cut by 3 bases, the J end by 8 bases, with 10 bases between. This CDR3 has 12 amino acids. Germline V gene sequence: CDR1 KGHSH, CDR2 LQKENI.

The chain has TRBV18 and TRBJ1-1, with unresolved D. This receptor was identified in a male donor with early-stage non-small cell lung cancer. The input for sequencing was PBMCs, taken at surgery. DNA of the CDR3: TGTGCCAGCTCACCCTTGGACGCAGAAGCTTTCTTT. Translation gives CASSPLDAEAFF.